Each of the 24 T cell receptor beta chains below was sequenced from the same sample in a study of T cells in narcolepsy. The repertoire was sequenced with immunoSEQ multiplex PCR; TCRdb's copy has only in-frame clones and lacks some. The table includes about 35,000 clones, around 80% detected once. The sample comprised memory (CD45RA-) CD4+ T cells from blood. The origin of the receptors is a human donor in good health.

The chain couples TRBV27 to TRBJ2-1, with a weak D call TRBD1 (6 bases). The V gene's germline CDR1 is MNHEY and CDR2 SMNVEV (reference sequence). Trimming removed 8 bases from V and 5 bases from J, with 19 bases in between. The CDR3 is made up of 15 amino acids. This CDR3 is CASASWGTKNNEQFF. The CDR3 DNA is TGTGCCAGCGCCAGCTGGGGGACAAAGAACAATGAGCAGTTCTTC.

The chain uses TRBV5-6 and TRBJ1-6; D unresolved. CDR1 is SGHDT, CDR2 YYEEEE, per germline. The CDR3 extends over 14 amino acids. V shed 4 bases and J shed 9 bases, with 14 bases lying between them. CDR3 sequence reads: CASSPTGVASPLHF. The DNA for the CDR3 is TGTGCCAGCAGCCCCACGGGAGTGGCTTCACCCCTCCACTTT.

CDR3 residues: CASSTGPPADTQYF. The CDR3 DNA sequence: TGTGCCAGCAGCACCGGACCACCAGCAGATACGCAGTATTTT. This chain connects TRBV7-9 to TRBJ2-3; D not certain. Trimming took 5 bases from V and 4 from J, leaving 13 bases between them. The CDR3 runs to 14 residues. The V gene's germline CDR1 is SEHNR and CDR2 FQNEAQ (reference sequence).

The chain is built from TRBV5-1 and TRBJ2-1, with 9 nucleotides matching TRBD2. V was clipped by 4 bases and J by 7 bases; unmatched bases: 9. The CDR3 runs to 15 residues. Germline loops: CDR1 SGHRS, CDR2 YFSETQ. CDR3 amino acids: CASSGRASGMNEQFF. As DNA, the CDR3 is TGCGCCAGCAGCGGGAGGGCTAGCGGGATGAATGAGCAGTTCTTC.

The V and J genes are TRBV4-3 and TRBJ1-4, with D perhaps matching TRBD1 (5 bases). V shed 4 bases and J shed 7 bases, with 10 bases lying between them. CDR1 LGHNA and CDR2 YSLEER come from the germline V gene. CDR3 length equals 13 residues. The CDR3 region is CASSLRRGEKLFF. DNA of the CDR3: TGCGCCAGCAGCCTGAGAAGGGGTGAAAAACTGTTTTTT.

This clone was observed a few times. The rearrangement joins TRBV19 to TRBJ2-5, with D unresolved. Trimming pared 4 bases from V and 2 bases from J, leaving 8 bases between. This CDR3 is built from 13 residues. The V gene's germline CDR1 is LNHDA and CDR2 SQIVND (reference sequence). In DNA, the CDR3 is TGTGCCAGTAGTAATCAGAATCAAGAGACCCAGTACTTC. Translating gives CASSNQNQETQYF. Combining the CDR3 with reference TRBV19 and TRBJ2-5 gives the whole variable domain DGGITQSPKYLFRKEGQNVTLSCEQNLNHDAMYWYRQDPGQGLRLIYYSQIVNDFQKGDIAEGYSVSREKKESFPLTVTSAQKNPTAFYLCASSNQNQETQYFGPGTRLLVL.

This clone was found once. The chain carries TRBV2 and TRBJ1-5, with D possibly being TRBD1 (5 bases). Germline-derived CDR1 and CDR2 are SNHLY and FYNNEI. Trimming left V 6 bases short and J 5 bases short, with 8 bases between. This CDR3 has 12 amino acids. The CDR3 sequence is CASRAGDQPQHF. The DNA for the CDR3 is TGTGCCAGCAGGGCGGGGGATCAGCCCCAGCATTTT.

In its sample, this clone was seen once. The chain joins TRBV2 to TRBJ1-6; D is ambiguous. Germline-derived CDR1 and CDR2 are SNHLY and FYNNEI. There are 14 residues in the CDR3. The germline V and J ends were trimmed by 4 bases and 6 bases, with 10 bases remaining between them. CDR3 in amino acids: CASSVIERNSPLHF. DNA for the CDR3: TGTGCCAGCAGTGTGATAGAGCGTAATTCACCCCTCCACTTT.

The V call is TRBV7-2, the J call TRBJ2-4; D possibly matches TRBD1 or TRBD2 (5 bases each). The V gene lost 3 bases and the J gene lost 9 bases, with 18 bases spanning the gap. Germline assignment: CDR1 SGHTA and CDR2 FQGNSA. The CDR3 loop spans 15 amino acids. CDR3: CASSLDGWDGTIQYF. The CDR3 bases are TGTGCCAGCAGCTTGGATGGGTGGGACGGGACCATTCAGTACTTC.

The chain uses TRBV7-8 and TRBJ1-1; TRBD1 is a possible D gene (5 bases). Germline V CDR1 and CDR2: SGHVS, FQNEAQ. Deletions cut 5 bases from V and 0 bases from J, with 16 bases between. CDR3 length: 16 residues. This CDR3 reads CASSQGGRKMNTEAFF. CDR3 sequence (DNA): TGTGCCAGCAGCCAGGGTGGACGGAAGATGAACACTGAAGCTTTCTTT.

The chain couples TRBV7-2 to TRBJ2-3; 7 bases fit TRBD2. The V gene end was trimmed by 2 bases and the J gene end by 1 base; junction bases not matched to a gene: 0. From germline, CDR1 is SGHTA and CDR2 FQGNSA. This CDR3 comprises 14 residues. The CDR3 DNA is TGTGCCAGCAGCTTACTAGCGGGCACAGATACGCAGTATTTT. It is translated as CASSLLAGTDTQYF.

The DNA of the CDR3 is TGTGCCAGCAGCTCGATGGGACAGGGGAACACTGAAGCTTTCTTT. Amino acid sequence: CASSSMGQGNTEAFF. This chain connects TRBV7-3 to TRBJ1-1; 9 bases map to TRBD1. The CDR3 is 15 residues long. J lost 1 base, V lost 4 bases, and 4 bases had no gene match. Germline V gene data show CDR1 as SGHTA and CDR2 as FQGTGA.

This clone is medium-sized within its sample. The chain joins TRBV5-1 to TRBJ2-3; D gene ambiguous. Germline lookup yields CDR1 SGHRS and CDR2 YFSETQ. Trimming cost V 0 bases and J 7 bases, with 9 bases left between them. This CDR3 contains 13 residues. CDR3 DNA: TGCGCCAGCAGCTTGGGCGGCCCCAATACGCAGTATTTT. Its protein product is CASSLGGPNTQYF.

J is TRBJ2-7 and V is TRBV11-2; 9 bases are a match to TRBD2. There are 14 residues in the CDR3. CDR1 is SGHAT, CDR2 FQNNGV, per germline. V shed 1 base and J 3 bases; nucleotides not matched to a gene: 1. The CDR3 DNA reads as TGTGCCAGCAGCTTAGGTAGCGGGGGCTACGAGCAGTACTTC. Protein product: CASSLGSGGYEQYF.

The CDR3 nucleotides read TGTGCCTGGAGTACGAGAAAACACGCGACAGGGGAGGAGCGGTATGGCTACACCTTC. Protein sequence: CAWSTRKHATGEERYGYTF. The chain uses TRBV30 and TRBJ1-2, with 8 positions matching TRBD1. The junction had 22 bases not matched to a gene; V was cut back by 2 bases and J by 5 bases. Germline CDR1 and CDR2: GTSNPN and SVGIG (reference sequence). This CDR3 region has 19 residues.

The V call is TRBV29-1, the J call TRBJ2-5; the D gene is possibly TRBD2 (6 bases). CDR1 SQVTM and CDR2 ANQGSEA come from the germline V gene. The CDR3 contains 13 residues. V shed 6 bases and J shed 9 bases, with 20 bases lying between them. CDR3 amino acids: CSVGGLEGAPQYF. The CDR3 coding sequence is TGCAGCGTGGGGGGTCTAGAGGGAGCGCCCCAGTACTTC.

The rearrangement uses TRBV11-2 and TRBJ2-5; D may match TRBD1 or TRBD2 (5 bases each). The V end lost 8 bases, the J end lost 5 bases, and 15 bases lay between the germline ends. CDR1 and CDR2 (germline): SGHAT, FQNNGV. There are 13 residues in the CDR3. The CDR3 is CASRGPPWETQYF. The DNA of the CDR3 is TGTGCCAGCCGGGGACCCCCATGGGAGACCCAGTACTTC.

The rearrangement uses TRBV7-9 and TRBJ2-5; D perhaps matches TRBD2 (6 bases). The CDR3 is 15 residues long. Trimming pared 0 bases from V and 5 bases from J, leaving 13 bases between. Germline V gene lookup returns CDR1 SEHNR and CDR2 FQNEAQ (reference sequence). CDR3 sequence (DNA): TGTGCCAGCAGCTTAGCGTTGACGGGAGTTGAGACCCAGTACTTC. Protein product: CASSLALTGVETQYF.

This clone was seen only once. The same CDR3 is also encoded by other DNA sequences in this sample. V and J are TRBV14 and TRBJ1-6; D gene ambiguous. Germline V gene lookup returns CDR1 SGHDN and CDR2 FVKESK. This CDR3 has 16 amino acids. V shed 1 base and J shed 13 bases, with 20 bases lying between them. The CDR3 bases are TGTGCCAGCAGCCAAGTCTCGTGGCGCGCCGACTCGCCCCTCCACTTT. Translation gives CASSQVSWRADSPLHF.

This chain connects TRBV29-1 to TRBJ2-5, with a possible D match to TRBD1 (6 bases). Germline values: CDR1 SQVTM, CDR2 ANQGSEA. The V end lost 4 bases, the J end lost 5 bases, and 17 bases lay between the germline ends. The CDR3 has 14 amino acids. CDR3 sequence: CSVAVAGARETQYF. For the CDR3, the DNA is TGCAGCGTTGCGGTGGCAGGGGCTCGGGAGACCCAGTACTTC.

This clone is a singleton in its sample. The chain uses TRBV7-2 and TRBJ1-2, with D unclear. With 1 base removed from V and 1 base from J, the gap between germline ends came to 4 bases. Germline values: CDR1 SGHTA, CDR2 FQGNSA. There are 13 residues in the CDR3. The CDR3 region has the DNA TGTGCCAGCAGCTTAGACGGTAACTATGGCTACACCTTC. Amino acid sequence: CASSLDGNYGYTF.

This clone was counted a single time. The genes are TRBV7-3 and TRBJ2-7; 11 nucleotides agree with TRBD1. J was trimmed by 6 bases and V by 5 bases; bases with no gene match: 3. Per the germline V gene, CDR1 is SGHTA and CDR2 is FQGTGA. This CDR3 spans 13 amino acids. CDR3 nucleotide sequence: TGTGCCAGCAGCACCGGGACAGGGGGCGAGCAGTACTTC. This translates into CASSTGTGGEQYF.

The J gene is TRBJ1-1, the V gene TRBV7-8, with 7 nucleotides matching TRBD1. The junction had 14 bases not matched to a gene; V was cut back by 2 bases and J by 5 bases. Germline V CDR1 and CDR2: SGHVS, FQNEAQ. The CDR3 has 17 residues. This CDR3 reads CASSLMGQGEVRTEAFF. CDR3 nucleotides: TGTGCCAGCAGCTTAATGGGGCAGGGGGAAGTACGGACTGAAGCTTTCTTT.

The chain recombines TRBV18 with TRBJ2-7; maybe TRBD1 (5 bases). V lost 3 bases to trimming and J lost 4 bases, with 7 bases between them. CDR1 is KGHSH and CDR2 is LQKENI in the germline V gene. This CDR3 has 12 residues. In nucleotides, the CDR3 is TGTGCCAGCTCACCGACAGAGTACGAGCAGTACTTC. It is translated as CASSPTEYEQYF.